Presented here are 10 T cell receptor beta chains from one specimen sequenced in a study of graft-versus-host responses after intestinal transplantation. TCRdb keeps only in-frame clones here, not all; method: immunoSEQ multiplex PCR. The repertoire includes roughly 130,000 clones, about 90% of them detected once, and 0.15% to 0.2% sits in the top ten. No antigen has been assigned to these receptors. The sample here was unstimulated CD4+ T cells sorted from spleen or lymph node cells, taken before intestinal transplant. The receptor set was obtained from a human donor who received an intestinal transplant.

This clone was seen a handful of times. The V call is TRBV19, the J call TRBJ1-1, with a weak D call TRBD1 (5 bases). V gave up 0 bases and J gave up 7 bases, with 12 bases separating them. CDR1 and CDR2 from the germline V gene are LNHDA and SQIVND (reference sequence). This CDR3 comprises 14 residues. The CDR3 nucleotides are TGTGCCAGTAGTATAGATCTTGAGACAGATGAAGCTTTCTTT. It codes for CASSIDLETDEAFF.

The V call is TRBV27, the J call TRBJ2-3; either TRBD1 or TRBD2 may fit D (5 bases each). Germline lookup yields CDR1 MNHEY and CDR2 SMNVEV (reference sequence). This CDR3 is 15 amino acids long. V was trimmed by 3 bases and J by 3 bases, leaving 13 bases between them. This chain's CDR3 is CASSFPGTGTDTQYF. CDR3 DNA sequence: TGTGCCAGCAGTTTTCCCGGGACCGGGACAGATACGCAGTATTTT.

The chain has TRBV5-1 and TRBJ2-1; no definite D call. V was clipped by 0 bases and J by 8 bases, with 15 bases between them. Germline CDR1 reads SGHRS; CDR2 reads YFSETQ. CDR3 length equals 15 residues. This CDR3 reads CASSLEPPSVDEQFF. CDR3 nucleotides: TGCGCCAGCAGCTTGGAACCCCCCTCAGTCGATGAGCAGTTCTTC.

The CDR3 DNA is TGTGCCAGCAGCTTAGTCGGAACAGGGAACAATGAGCAGTTCTTC. Translating it yields CASSLVGTGNNEQFF. The chain couples TRBV7-2 to TRBJ2-1; TRBD1 might be the D (6 bases). The CDR3 is made up of 15 amino acids. V shed 1 base and J shed 5 bases, with 12 bases lying between them. CDR1 and CDR2 (germline): SGHTA, FQGNSA.

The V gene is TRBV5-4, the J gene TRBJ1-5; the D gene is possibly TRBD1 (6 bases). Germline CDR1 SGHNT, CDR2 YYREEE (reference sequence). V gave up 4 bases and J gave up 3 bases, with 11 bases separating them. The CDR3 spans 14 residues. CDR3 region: CASSPGQNNQPQHF. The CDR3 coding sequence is TGTGCCAGCAGCCCCGGACAGAACAATCAGCCCCAGCATTTT.

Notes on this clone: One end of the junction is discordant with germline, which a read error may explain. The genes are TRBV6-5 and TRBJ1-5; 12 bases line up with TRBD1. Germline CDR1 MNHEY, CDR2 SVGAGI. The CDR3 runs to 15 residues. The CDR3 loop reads CASSAGTGGKQPQHF. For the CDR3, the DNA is TGTGCCAGCAGTGCCGGGACAGGGGGCAAACAGCCCCAGCATTTT.

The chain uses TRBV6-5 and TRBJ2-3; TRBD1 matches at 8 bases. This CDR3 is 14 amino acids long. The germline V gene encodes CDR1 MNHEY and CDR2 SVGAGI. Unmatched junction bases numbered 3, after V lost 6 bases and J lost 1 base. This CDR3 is CASRVGQGTDTQYF. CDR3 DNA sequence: TGTGCCAGCAGAGTGGGACAGGGCACAGATACGCAGTATTTT.

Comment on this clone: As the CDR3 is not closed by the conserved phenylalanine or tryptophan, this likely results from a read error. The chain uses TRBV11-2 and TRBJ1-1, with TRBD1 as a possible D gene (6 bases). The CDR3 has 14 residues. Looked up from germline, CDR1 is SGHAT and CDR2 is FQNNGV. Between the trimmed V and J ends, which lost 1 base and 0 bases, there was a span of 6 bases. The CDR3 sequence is CASSLGTVNTEAFS. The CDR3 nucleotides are TGTGCCAGCAGCTTAGGGACAGTGAACACTGAAGCTTTCTCT.

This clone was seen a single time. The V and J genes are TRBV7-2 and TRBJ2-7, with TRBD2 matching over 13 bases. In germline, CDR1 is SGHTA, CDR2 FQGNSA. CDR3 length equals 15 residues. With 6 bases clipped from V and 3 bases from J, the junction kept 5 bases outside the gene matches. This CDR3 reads CASRPRTSGSYEQYF. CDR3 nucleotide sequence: TGTGCCAGCAGACCAAGGACTAGCGGGAGCTACGAGCAGTACTTC.

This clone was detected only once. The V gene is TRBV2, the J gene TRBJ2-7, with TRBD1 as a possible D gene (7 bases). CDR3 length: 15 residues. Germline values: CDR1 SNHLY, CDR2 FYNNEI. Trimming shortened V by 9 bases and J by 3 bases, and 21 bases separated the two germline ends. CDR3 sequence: CASRKEGAGFYEQYF. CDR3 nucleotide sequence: TGTGCCAGTAGAAAGGAGGGGGCAGGGTTCTACGAGCAGTACTTC.